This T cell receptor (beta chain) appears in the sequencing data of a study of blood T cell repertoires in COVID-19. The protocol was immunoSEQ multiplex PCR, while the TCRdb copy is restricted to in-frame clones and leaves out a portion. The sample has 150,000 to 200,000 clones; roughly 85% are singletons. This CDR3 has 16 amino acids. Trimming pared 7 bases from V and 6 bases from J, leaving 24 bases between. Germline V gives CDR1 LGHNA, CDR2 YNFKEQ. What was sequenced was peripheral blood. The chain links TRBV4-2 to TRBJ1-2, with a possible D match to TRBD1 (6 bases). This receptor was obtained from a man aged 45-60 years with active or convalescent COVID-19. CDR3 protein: CASNTYSGGQGDGYTF. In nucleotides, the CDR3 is TGTGCCAGCAACACTTACAGCGGGGGGCAGGGCGATGGCTACACCTTC.